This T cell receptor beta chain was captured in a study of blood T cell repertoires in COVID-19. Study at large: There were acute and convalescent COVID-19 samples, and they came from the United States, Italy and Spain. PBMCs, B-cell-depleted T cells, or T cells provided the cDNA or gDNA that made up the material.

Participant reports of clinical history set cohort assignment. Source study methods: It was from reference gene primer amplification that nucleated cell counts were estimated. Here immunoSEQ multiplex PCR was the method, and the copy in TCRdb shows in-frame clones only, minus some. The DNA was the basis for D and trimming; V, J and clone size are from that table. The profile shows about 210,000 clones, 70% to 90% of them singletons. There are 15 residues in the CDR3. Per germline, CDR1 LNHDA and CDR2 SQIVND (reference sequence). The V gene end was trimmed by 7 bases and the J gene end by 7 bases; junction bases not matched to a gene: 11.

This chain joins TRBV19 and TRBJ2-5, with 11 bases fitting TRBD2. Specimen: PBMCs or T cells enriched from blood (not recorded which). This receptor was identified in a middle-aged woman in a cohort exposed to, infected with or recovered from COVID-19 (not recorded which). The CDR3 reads CASKGVAGGPWTQYF. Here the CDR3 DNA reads TGTGCCAGTAAAGGCGTAGCGGGAGGGCCTTGGACCCAGTACTTC. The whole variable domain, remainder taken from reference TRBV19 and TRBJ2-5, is DGGITQSPKYLFRKEGQNVTLSCEQNLNHDAMYWYRQDPGQGLRLIYYSQIVNDFQKGDIAEGYSVSREKKESFPLTVTSAQKNPTAFYLCASKGVAGGPWTQYFGPGTRLLVL.